Detailed here is one TCR beta chain. This clone was counted only a few times. The specificity of this receptor is unknown. No much larger clonotype is one base removed from it; base qualities were not supplied. This sample stems from a study of beta chain features in type 1 diabetes (dated by TCRdb to between 2018 and 2020). Turning to the overall study: Patients and healthy donors did not differ in mean age, gender distribution, total cell number or subset yield. The study compared the TCRB repertoires of sorted circulating CD4+ T cell subsets in recently diagnosed type 1 diabetes patients with those in matched healthy donors. Naive and central memory subsets were obtained from all 30 or so donors, but regulatory and stem cell-like memory subsets were isolated from only 8 patients and 8 healthy donors. A total of over 90,000,000 sorted cells were examined across all samples, and a strong correlation was observed between cell number per subset and RNA yield.

From each donor, a single peripheral blood sample of 90 to 150 mL on average was drawn into heparinised tubes. Using a panel that included CD45RO, CCR7, CD25, CD127, CD95 and CD27, naive, central memory, regulatory and stem cell-like memory CD4+ T cells were sorted on a BD FACSAria II. Every sorted population had a purity above 95%. Right away, PBMCs were isolated by Lymphoprep density gradient centrifugation and were stained directly, with no culture step. So that batch effects would be minimized, each experiment stained and sorted samples in pairs, pairing one healthy donor with one patient. The entire isolated RNA was reverse transcribed using the High Capacity cDNA Reverse Transcription Kit, and thus expressed TCRB transcripts were sequenced. Deep immunoSEQ sequencing was applied to naive, central memory and regulatory T cell samples, giving an average of roughly 3.5 million total reads per sample. After sorted cells were lysed in RLT buffer, RNA was extracted with DNase-treated RNeasy Micro or Mini kits, with the choice depending on cell number. Each cell subset was processed on its own to prevent cross-contamination, while patient and healthy donor samples were processed together. Using the immunoSEQ multiplex PCR, TCRB sequences were amplified from cDNA into 87-bp fragments spanning the CDR3 region. Amplicons were sequenced on the Illumina HiSeq platform. The authors' analysis ran thus. PCR bias was corrected computationally using synthetic template baselines, and reads within Hamming distance 2 were collapsed, with unmergeable singletons discarded. Reads were aligned against IMGT to assign V, D and J genes, CDR3 length and insertions or deletions at six rearrangement sites. Clonotype counts were normalized to sorted cell number within each subset before computing true diversity and Gini coefficients with the tcR R package. Repertoire sharing was quantified using the overlap coefficient calculated on TCRB nucleotide sequences. As a proxy for the pre-selection repertoire, out-of-frame TCRB sequences from naive cells were analyzed. This immuneACCESS table, as held by TCRdb, lists in-frame sequences with V and J called but not all clones. Of the missing ones, under half trace to an unresolved V gene in checked studies; the others have no known cause. V, J and clone size are those of that table, while D and trimming were read from the DNA. This sample is represented by under 300,000 clones; more than 11% of them were singletons. Of the sample, almost 0.02% falls within the top ten clones.

The CDR3 spans 15 residues, from the cysteine through the phenylalanine. Only CDR3 DNA is held: 45 bases, read in frame from base 1. Trimming takes 1 base from V and 1 base from J, and the germline ends sit 10 bases apart. The germline V gene sets CDR1 to LGHNT and CDR2 to FRNRAP. What the authors observed across the whole study: The naive, central memory and regulatory TCRB repertoires appeared to resemble one another more closely among patients than among healthy donors. Shorter templates might have been favored by PCR, but patient and control samples were amplified and corrected together, so both groups would have been affected equally by any skew. Because cDNA was sequenced instead of genomic DNA, activated cells with high expression could be over-represented, although the groups did not differ in activation or CD3 levels. Because small numbers of individuals were included in the HLA sub-analyses, any influence of HLA type on TCRB rearrangement was left unresolved. A moderate but significant shortening of TCRB CDR3 length was observed in type 1 diabetes patients in all four CD4+ subsets. At VDJ recombination sites, type 1 diabetes patients had fewer insertions and more deleted nucleotides, which implies abnormalities in thymic rearrangement.

The rearranged segments are TRBV12-5 and TRBJ1-2; a tentative D call is TRBD1 (5 bases match). The origin of this receptor is a man aged 25 to 40 with type 1 diabetes. The material sequenced was naive CD4+ T cells from blood. This sample's cell subset or site label indicates: true naive CD4+ T cells. The DNA sequence is as follows: TGTGCTAGTGGTTTGGGTGGAGACAGTAACTATGGCTACACCTTC. The resulting protein is CASGLGGDSNYGYTF.